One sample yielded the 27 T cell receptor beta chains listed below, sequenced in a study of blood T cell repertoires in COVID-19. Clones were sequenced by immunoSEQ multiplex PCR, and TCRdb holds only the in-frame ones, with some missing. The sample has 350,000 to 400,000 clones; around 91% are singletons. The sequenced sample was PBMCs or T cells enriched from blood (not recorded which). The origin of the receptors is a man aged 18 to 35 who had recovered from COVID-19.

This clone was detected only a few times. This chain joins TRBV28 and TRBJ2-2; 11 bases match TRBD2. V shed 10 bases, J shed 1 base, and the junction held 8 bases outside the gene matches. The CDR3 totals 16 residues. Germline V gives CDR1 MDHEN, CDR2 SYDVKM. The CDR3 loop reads CATRRTSGLNTGELFF. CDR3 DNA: TGTGCCACCAGGAGGACTAGCGGGTTGAACACCGGGGAGCTGTTTTTT.

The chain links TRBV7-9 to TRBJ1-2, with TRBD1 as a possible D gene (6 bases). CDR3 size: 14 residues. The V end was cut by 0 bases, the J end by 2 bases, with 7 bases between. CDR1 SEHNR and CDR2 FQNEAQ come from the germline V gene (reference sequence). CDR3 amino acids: CASSLAQGNYGYTF. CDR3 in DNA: TGTGCCAGCAGCTTAGCCCAGGGGAACTATGGCTACACCTTC.

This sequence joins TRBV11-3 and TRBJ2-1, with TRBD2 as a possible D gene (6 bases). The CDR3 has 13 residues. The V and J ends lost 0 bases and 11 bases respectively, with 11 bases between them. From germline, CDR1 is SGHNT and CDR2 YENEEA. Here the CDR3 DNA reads TGTGCCAGCAGCTTAGATCCGGGGGTCCAGCAGTTCTTC. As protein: CASSLDPGVQQFF.

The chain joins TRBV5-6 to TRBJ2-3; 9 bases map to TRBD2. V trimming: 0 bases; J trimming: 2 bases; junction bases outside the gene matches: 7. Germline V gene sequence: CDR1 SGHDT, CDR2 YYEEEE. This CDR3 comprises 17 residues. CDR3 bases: TGTGCCAGCAGCTTGGGCCTAGCGGGGATATCCACAGATACGCAGTATTTT. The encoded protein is CASSLGLAGISTDTQYF.

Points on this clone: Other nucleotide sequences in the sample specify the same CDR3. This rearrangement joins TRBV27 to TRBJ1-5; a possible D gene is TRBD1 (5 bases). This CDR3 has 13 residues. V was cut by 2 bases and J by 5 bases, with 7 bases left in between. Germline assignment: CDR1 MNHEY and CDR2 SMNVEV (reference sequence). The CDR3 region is CASSLGADQPQHF. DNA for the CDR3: TGTGCCAGCAGTTTAGGGGCCGATCAGCCCCAGCATTTT.

Here the CDR3 reads CASRPQTVDYGNTIYF. The CDR3 region has the DNA TGTGCCAGTAGACCCCAGACAGTCGATTATGGAAACACCATATATTTT. This sequence joins TRBV19 and TRBJ1-3; a weak D match, TRBD1 (5 bases). Per the germline V gene, CDR1 is LNHDA and CDR2 is SQIVND (reference sequence). V lost 6 bases to trimming and J lost 3 bases, with 18 bases between them. This CDR3 comprises 16 residues.

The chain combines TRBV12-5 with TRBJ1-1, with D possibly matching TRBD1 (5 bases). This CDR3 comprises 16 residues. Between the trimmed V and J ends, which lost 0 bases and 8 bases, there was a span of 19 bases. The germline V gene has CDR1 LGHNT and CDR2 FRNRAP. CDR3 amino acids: CASGLVVGGAGTEAFF. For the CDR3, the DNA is TGTGCTAGTGGTTTGGTGGTGGGAGGGGCAGGGACGGAAGCTTTCTTT.

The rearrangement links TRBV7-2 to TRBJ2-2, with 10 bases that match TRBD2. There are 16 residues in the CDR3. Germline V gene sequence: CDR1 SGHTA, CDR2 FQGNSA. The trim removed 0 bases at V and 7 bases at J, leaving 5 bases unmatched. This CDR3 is CASSLALAGHGGELFF. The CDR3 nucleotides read TGTGCCAGCAGCTTAGCACTAGCGGGACATGGCGGGGAGCTGTTTTTT.

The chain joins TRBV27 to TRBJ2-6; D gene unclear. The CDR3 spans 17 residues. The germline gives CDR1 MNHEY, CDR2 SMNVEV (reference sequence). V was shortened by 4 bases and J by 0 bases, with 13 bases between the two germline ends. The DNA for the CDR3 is TGTGCCAGCAGTTCATCATCGGTTTCCTCTGGGGCCAACGTCCTGACTTTC. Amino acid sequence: CASSSSSVSSGANVLTF.

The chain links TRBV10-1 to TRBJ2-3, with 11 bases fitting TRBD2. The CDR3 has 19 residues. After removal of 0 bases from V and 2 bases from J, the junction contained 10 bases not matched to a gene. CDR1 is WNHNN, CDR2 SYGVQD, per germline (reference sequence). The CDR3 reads CASSESTASGGPPTDTQYF. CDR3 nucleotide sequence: TGCGCCAGCAGTGAGTCGACGGCTAGCGGGGGGCCCCCCACAGATACGCAGTATTTT.

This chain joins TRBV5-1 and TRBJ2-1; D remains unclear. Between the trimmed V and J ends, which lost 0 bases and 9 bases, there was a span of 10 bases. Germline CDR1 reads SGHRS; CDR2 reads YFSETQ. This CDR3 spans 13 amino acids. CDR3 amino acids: CASSLALVGEQFF. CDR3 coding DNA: TGCGCCAGCAGCTTGGCCCTAGTGGGTGAGCAGTTCTTC.

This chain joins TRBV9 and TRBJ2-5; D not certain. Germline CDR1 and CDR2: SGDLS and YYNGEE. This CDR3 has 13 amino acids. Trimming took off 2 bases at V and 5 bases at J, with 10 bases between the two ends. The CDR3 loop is CASSVSAAETQYF. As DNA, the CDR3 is TGTGCCAGCAGCGTTAGTGCGGCCGAGACCCAGTACTTC.

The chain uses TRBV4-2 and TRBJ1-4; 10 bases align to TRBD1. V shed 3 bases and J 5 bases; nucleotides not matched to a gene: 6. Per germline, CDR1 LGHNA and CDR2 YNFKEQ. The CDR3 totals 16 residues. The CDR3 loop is CASSQDPGQGNEKLFF. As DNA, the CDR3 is TGTGCCAGCAGCCAGGACCCGGGACAGGGGAATGAAAAACTGTTTTTT.

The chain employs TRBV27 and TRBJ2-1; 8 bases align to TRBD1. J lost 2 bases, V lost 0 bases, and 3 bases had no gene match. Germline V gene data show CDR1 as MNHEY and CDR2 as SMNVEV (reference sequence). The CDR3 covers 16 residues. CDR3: CASSLSGQAPYNEQFF. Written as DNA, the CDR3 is TGTGCCAGCAGTTTATCGGGACAGGCCCCCTACAATGAGCAGTTCTTC.

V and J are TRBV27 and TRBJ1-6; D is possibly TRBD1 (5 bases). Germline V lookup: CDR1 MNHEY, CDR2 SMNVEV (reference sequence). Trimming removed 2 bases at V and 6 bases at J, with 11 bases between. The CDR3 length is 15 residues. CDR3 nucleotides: TGTGCCAGCAGTTTACGGTGGCAGGGTAATTCACCCCTCCACTTT. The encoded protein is CASSLRWQGNSPLHF.

In DNA form, the CDR3 reads TGCGCCAGCAGCCCAGGGAACTCCGCCTATGGCTACACCTTC. It is translated as CASSPGNSAYGYTF. The chain employs TRBV5-1 and TRBJ1-2; maybe TRBD1 (5 bases). Trimming stripped 4 bases from V and 4 bases from J, with 14 bases between. The CDR3 has 14 amino acids. Looked up from germline, CDR1 is SGHRS and CDR2 is YFSETQ.

CDR3 region: CASSPADRDAEAFF. CDR3 coding DNA: TGTGCCAGCAGCCCCGCCGACAGGGATGCTGAAGCTTTCTTT. The V gene is TRBV6-5, the J gene TRBJ1-1, with 7 positions matching TRBD1. The CDR3 sequence is 14 residues long. CDR1 MNHEY and CDR2 SVGAGI come from the germline V gene. With V trimmed by 6 bases and J by 6 bases, 10 bases remained unmatched.

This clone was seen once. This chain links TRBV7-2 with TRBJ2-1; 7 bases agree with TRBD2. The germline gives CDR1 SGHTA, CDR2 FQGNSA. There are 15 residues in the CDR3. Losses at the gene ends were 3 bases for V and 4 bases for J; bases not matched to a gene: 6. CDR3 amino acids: CASSLVGGEYNEQFF. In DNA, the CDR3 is TGTGCCAGCAGCTTGGTGGGGGGGGAATACAATGAGCAGTTCTTC.

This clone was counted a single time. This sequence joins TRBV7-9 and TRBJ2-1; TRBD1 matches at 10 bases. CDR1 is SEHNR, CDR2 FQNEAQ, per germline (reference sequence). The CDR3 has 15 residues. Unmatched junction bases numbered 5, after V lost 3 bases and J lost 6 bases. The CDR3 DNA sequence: TGTGCCAGCAGCTTGGGACAGGGGAGCATCAATGAGCAGTTCTTC. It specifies CASSLGQGSINEQFF.

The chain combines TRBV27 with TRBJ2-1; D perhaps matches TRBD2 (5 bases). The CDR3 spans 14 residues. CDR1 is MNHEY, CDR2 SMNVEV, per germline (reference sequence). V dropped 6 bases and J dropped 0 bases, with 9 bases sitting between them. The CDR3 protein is CASSSGSSYNEQFF. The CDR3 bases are TGTGCCAGCAGCTCGGGGAGCTCCTACAATGAGCAGTTCTTC.

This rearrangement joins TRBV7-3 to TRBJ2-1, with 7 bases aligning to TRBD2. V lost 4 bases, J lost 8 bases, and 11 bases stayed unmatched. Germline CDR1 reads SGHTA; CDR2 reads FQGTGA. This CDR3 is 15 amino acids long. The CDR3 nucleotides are TGTGCCAGCAGCTCGGGACTACAGCTGTTGGATGAGCAGTTCTTC. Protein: CASSSGLQLLDEQFF. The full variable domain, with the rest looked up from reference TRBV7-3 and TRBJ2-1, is GAGVSQTPSNKVTEKGKYVELRCDPISGHTALYWYRQSLGQGPEFLIYFQGTGAADDSGLPNDRFFAVRPEGSVSTLKIQRTERGDSAVYLCASSSGLQLLDEQFFGPGTRLTVL.

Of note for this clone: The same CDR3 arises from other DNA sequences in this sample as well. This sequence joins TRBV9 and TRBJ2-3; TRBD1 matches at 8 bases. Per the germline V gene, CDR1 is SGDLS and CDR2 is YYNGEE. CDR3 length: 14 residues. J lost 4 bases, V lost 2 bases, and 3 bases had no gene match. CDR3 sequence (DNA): TGTGCCAGCAGCGTTGACAGGGGAGCAGATACGCAGTATTTT. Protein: CASSVDRGADTQYF.

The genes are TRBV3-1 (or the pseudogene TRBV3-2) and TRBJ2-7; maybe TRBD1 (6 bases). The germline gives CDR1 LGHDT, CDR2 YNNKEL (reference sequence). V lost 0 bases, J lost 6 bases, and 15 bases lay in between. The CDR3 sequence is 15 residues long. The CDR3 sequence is CASSQEGHALSEQYF. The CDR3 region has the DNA TGTGCCAGCAGCCAAGAGGGACATGCCTTAAGCGAGCAGTACTTC.

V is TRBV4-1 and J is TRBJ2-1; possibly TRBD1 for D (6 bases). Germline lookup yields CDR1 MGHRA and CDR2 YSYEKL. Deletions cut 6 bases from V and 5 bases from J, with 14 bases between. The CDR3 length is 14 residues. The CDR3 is CASSARDTDNEQFF. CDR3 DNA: TGCGCCAGCAGTGCTCGGGACACAGACAATGAGCAGTTCTTC.

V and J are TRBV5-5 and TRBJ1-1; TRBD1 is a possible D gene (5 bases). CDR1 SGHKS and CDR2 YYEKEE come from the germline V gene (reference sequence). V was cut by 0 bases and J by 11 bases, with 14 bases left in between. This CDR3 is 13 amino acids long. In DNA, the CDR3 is TGTGCCAGCAGCTTGGTCGGAGGGGAGGGGGCTTTCTTT. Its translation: CASSLVGGEGAFF. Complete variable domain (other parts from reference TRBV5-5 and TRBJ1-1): DAGVTQSPTHLIKTRGQQVTLRCSPISGHKSVSWYQQVLGQGPQFIFQYYEKEERGRGNFPDRFSARQFPNYSSELNVNALLLGDSALYLCASSLVGGEGAFFGQGTRLTVV.

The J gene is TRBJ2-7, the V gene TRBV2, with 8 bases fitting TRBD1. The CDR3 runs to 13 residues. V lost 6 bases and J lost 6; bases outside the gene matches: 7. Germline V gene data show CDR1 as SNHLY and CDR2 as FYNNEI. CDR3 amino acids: CASSWDRLGEQYF. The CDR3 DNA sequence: TGTGCCAGCAGCTGGGACAGGTTAGGCGAGCAGTACTTC.

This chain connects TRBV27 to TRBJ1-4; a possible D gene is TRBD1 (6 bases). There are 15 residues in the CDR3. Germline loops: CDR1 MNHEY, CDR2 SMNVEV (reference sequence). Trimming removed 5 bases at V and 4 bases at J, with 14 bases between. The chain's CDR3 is CASSPTARGNEKLFF. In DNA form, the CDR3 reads TGTGCCAGCAGTCCCACCGCCAGGGGTAATGAAAAACTGTTTTTT.